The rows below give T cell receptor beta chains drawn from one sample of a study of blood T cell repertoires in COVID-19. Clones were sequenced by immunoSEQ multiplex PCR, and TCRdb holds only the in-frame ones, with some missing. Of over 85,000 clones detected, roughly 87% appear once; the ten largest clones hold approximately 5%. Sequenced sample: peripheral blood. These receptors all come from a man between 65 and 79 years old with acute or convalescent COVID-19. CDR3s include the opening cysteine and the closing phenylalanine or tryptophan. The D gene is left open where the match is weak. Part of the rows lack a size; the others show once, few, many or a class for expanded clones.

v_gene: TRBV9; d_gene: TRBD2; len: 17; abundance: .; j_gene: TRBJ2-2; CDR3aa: CASSQPGLAGDTGELFF; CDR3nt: TGTGCCAGCAGCCAACCGGGACTAGCGGGGGACACCGGGGAGCTGTTTTTT
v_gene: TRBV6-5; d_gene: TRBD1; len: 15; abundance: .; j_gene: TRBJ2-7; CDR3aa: CASSLGGQGGYEQYF; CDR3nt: TGTGCCAGCAGTCTAGGGGGACAGGGAGGCTACGAGCAGTACTTC
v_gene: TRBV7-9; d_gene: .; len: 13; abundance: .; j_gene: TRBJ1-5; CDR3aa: CASSPGVTRAQHF; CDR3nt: TGTGCCAGCAGCCCCGGGGTGACTAGGGCCCAGCATTTT
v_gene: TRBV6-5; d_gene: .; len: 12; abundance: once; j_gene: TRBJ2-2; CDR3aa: CASTQRGKELFF; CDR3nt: TGTGCCAGCACCCAGCGAGGGAAGGAGCTGTTTTTT
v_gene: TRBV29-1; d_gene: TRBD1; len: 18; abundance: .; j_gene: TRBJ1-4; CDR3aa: CSVEAKTGGEAADEKLFF; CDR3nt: TGCAGCGTTGAAGCTAAGACAGGGGGCGAGGCGGCAGATGAAAAACTGTTTTTT
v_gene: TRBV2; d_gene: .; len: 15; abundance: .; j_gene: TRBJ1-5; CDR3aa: CASSELREVAQPQHF; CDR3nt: TGTGCCAGCAGTGAACTGAGAGAAGTCGCCCAGCCCCAGCATTTT
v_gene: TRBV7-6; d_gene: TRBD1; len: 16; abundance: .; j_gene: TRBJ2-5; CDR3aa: CASSSAGTGGWETQYF; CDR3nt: TGTGCCAGCAGCTCGGCCGGGACAGGGGGCTGGGAGACCCAGTACTTC
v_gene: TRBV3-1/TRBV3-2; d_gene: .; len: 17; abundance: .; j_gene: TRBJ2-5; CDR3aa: CASSQGPGGGTGETQYF; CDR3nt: TGTGCCAGCAGCCAAGGTCCTGGGGGAGGCACCGGAGAGACCCAGTACTTC
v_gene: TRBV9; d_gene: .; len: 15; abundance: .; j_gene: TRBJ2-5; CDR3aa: CASSVSGGREETQYF; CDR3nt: TGTGCCAGCAGCGTATCAGGAGGGCGGGAAGAGACCCAGTACTTC
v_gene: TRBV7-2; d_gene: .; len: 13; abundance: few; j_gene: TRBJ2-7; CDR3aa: CASSLDLEIGQYF; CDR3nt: TGTGCCAGCAGCTTAGATTTGGAGATAGGGCAGTACTTC
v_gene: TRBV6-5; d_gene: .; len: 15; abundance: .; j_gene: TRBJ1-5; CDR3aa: CASSYSGVDNQPQHF; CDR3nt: TGTGCCAGCAGTTACTCAGGGGTGGACAATCAGCCCCAGCATTTT